This T cell receptor beta chain was found in a study of control samples from healthy donors and cancer patients (dated by TCRdb to 2020 to 2022). Library method: the immunoSEQ multiplex PCR assay. This immuneACCESS table, as held by TCRdb, lists in-frame sequences with V and J called but not all clones. Of the missing ones, under half trace to an unresolved V gene in checked studies; the others have no known cause. The sample yields approximately 170,000 clones; roughly nine tenths were counted once. In total, the top ten clones hold less than 0.75% of the sample. Per the germline V gene, SGHRS is the CDR1 and YFSETQ is the CDR2. The trim is 2 bases for V and 4 bases for J, with a gap of 12 bases between the germline ends. The CDR3 runs 14 amino acids, cysteine and phenylalanine included. The only DNA kept is the CDR3, 42 bases in frame from the first base. Comment on this clone: Its antigen specificity is not known. The record has no base qualities; no much larger clone is one base away.

The chain couples TRBV5-1 to TRBJ1-1, and perhaps TRBD1 as D gene, on 5 matching bases. The sample taken for sequencing was blood. The sequence derives from a woman under 40 in good health. CDR3 loop: CASSFWGVGTEAFF. DNA sequence: TGCGCCAGCAGCTTTTGGGGGGTGGGCACTGAAGCTTTCTTT.